This T cell receptor (beta chain) was found in a study of T cells in Graves' hyperthyroidism and ophthalmopathy. Template material for amplifying TCR beta CDR3 regions consisted of RNA transcripts. Initially, a first-round RT-PCR of the TCR CDR3 employed the HTBI primer set. TCRdb passed the multiplex PCR reads through MiXCR, listing each CDR3 protein once. This sample has a few hundred thousand distinct CDR3 sequences, with more than 13% found just once. Many counts were recorded for this clonotype. The junction had 6 bases not matched to a gene; V was cut back by 7 bases and J by 5 bases. This CDR3 comprises 15 residues. Germline CDR1 MDHEN, CDR2 SYDVKM.

The V gene is TRBV28, the J gene TRBJ2-4; 12 bases agree with TRBD2. This receptor was identified in a woman in her 30s with Graves' hyperthyroidism. The specimen sequenced was blood. This CDR3 is CASTLGLAGENIQYF. The CDR3 coding sequence is TGTGCCAGCACCTTGGGACTAGCGGGCGAAAACATTCAGTACTTC.